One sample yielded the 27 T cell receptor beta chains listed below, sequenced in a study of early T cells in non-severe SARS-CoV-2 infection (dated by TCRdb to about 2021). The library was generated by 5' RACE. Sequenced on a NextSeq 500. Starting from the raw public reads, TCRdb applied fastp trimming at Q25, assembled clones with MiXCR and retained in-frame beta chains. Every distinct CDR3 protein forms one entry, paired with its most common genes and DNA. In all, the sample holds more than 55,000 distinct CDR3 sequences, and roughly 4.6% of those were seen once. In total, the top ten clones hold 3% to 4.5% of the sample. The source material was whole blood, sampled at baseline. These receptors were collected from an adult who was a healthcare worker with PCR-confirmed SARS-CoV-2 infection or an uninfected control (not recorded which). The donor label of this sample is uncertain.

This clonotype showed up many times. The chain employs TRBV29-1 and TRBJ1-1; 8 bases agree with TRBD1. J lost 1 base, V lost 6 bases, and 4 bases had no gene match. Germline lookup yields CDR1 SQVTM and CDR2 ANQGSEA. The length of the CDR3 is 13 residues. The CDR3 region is CSVGQGTNTEAFF. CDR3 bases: TGCAGCGTCGGACAGGGCACGAACACTGAAGCTTTCTTT.

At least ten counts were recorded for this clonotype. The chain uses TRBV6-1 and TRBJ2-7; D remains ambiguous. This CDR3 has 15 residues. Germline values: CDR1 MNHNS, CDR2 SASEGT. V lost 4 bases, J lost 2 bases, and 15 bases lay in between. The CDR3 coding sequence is TGTGCCAGCAGTGCCGAAGGAGACAAGGCCTACGAGCAGTACTTC. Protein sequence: CASSAEGDKAYEQYF.

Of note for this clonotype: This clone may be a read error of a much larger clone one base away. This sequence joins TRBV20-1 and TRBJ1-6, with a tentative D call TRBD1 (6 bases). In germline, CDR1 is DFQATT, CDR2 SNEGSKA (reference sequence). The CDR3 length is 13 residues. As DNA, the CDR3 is TGCTGTGCTAGAGACAGGACGGATTCACCCCTCCACTTT. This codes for CCARDRTDSPLHF.

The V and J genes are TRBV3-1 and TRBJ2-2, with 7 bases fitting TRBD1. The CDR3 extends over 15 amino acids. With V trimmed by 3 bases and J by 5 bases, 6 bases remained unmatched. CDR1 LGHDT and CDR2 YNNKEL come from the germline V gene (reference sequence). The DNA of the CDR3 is TGTGCCAGCAGCCAGGTGACAGGGCCTACCGGGGAGCTGTTTTTT. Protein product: CASSQVTGPTGELFF.

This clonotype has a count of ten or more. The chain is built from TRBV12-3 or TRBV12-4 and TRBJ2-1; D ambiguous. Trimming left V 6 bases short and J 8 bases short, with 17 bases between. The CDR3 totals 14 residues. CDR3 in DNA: TGTGCCAGCAGCCTAAGGGAACTAAGAGATGAGCAGTTCTTC. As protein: CASSLRELRDEQFF.

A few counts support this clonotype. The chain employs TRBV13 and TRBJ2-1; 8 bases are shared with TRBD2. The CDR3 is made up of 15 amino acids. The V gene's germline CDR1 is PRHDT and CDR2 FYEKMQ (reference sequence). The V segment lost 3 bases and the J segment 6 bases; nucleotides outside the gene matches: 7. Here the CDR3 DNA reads TGTGCCAGCAGCTTTAAGCGGGGGAGTTCCAATGAGCAGTTCTTC. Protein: CASSFKRGSSNEQFF. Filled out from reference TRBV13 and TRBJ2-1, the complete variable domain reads AAGVIQSPRHLIKEKRETATLKCYPIPRHDTVYWYQQGPGQDPQFLISFYEKMQSDKGSIPDRFSAQQFSDYHSELNMSSLELGDSALYFCASSFKRGSSNEQFFGPGTRLTVL.

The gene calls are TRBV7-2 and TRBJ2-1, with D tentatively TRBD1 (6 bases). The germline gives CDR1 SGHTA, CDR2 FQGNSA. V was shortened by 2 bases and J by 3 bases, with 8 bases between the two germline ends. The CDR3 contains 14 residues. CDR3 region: CASSLRDNYNEQFF. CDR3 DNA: TGTGCCAGCAGCTTACGGGACAACTACAATGAGCAGTTCTTC.

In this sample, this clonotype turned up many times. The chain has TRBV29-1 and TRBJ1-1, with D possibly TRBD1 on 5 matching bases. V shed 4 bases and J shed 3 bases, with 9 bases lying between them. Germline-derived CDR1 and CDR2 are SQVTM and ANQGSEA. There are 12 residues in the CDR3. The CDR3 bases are TGCAGCGTTGGCAAACAGGACACTGAAGCTTTCTTT. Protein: CSVGKQDTEAFF. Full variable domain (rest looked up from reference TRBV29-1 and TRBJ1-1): SAVISQKPSRDICQRGTSLTIQCQVDSQVTMMFWYRQQPGQSLTLIATANQGSEATYESGFVIDKFPISRPNLTFSTLTVSNMSPEDSSIYLCSVGKQDTEAFFGQGTRLTVV.

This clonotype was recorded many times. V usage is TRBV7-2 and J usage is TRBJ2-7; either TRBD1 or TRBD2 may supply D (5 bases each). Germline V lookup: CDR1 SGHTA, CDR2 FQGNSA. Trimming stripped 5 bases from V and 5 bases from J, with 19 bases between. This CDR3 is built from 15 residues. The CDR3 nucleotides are TGTGCCAGCAGCCTGCGTGGGACCGGAAGTAACGAGCAGTACTTC. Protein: CASSLRGTGSNEQYF.

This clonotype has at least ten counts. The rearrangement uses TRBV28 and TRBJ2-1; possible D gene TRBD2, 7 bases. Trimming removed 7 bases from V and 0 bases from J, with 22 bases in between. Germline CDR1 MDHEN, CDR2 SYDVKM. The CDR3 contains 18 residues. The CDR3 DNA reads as TGTGCCAGCATGATACCGGGGGGCCCAACCAGCTCCTACAATGAGCAGTTCTTC. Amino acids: CASMIPGGPTSSYNEQFF.

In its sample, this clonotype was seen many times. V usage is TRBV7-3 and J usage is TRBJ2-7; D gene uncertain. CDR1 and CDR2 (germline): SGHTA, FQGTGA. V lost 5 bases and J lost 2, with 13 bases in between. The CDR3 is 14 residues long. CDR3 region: CASSPTTDTYEQYF. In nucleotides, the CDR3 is TGTGCCAGCAGCCCCACAACTGACACCTACGAGCAGTACTTC.

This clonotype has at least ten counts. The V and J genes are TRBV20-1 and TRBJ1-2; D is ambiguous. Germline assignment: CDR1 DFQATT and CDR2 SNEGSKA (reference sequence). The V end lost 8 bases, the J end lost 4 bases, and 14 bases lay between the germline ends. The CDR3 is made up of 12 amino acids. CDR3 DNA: TGCAGTATCCCCCCTAGTAGCTATGGCTACACCTTC. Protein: CSIPPSSYGYTF.

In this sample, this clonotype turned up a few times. The CDR3 nucleotides are TGCAGCGTTGAAGAACGGCAGATCTATGGCTACACCTTC. Translated, it gives CSVEERQIYGYTF. The V gene is TRBV29-1, the J gene TRBJ1-2; no clear D gene. The V gene's germline CDR1 is SQVTM and CDR2 ANQGSEA. The germline V and J ends were trimmed by 0 bases and 4 bases, with 9 bases remaining between them. The CDR3 covers 13 residues.

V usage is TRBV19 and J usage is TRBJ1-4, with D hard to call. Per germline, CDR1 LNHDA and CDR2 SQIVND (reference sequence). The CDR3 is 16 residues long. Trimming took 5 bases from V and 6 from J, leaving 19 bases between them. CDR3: CASSPGPERSYEKLFF. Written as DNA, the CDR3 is TGTGCCAGTAGTCCAGGACCCGAGCGTAGTTATGAAAAACTGTTTTTT.

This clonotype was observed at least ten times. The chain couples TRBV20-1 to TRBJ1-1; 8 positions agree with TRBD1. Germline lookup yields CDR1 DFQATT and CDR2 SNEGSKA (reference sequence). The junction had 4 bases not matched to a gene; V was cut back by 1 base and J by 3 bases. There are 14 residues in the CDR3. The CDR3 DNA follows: TGCAGTGCTAGAGTCGCGACAGGGGACACTGAAGCTTTCTTT. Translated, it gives CSARVATGDTEAFF.

CDR3 sequence reads: CASSSWLTNTGELFF. Here the CDR3 DNA reads TGTGCCAGCAGTTCCTGGCTTACCAACACCGGGGAGCTGTTTTTT. The rearrangement joins TRBV7-2 to TRBJ2-2; D gene uncertain. Trimming pared 6 bases from V and 2 bases from J, leaving 13 bases between. Germline V gives CDR1 SGHTA, CDR2 FQGNSA. The CDR3 runs to 15 residues.

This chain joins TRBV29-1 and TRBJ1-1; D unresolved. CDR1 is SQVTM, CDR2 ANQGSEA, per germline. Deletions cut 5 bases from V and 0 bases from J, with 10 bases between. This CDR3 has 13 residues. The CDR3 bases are TGCAGCGTTAGAGTGGTGCTGAACACTGAAGCTTTCTTT. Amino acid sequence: CSVRVVLNTEAFF.

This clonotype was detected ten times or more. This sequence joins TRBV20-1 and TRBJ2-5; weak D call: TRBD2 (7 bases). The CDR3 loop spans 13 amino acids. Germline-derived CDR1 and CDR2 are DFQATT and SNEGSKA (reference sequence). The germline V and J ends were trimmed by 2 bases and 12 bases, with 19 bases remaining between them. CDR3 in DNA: TGCAGTGCTAGACCCTCCCCGGGGAGGGGGGAGTACTTC. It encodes CSARPSPGRGEYF.

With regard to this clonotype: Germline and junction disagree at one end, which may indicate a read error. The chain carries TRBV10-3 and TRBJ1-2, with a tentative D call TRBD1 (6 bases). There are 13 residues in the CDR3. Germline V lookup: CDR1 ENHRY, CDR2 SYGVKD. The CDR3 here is CAISTGKNYGYSF. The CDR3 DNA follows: TGTGCCATCAGTACAGGGAAAAACTATGGCTACTCCTTC.

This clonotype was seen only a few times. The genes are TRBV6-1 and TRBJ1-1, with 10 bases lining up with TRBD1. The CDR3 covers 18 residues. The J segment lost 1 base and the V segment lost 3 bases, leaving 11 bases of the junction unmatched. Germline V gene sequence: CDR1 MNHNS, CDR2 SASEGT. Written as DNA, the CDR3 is TGTGCCAGCAGTGACAGGGGACAGGGGTTGGGAAGGAACACTGAAGCTTTCTTT. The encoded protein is CASSDRGQGLGRNTEAFF.

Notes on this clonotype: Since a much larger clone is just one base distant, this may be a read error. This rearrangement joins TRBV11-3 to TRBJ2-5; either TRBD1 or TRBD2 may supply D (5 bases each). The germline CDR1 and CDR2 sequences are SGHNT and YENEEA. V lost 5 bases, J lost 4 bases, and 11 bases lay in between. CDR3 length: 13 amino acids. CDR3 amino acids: CASSPERGETQYF. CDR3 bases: TGTGCCAGCAGCCCGGAGAGGGGAGAGACCCAGTACTTC.

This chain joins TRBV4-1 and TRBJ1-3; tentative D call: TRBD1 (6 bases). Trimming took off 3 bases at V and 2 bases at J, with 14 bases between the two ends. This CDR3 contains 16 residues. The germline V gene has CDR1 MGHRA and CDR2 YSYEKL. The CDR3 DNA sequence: TGCGCCAGCAGCCATGCGGAGACAGGAGCTGGAAACACCATATATTTT. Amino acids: CASSHAETGAGNTIYF.

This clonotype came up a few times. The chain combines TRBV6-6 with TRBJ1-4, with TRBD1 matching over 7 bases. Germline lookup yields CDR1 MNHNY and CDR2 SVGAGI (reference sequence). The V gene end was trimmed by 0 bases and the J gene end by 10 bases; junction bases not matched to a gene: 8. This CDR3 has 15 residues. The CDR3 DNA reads TGTGCCAGCAGTTACTCGACTGGACAGGCGGGAAAACTGTTTTTT. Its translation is CASSYSTGQAGKLFF.

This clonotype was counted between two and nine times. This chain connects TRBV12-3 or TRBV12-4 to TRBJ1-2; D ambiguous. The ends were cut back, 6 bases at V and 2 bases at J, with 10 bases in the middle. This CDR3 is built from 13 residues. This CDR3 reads CASSPEQNYGYTF. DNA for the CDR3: TGTGCCAGCAGCCCCGAGCAGAACTATGGCTACACCTTC.

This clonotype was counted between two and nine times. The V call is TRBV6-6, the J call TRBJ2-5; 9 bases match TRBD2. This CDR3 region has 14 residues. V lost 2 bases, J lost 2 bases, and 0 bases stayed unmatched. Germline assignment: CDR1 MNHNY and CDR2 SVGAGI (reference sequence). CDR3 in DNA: TGTGCCAGCAGTTACGCGGGGGGGCAAGAGACCCAGTACTTC. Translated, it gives CASSYAGGQETQYF.

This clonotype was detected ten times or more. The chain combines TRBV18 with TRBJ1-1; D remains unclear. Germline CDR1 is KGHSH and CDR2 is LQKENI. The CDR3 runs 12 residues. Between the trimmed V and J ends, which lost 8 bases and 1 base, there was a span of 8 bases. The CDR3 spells CASSPGNTEAFF. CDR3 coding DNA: TGTGCCAGCAGTCCCGGGAACACTGAAGCTTTCTTT.

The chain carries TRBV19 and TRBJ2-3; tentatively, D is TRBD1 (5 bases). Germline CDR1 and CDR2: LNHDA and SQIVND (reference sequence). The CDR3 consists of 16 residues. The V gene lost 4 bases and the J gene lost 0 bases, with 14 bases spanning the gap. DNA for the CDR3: TGTGCCAGTAGTACGGACCCAGGGATCAGCACAGATACGCAGTATTTT. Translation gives CASSTDPGISTDTQYF.